This T cell receptor (beta chain) was found in a study of lymphopenia after photon versus proton radiotherapy. The study, taken as a whole, reports: Authors raise, but do not show, better survival with proton therapy. In patients who died, overall survival fell as post-nadir TCR diversity dropped more. After the lymphocyte nadir, photon-treated repertoires showed oligoclonal expansion, especially of CD8+ Temra cells. Under photons, naive T cells and diversity fell while effector/memory populations rose.

The CDR3 length is 13 residues. V lost 0 bases and J 1 base, leaving 5 bases between the germline ends. The germline CDR1 and CDR2 sequences are SGHNT and YYREEE (reference sequence). TCRdb's copy holds only in-frame clones and misses some; the assay was immunoSEQ multiplex PCR. Among around 64,000 clones listed, roughly 90% were seen once. Regarding this clone: The target antigen is unknown. In the same sample, other DNA sequences code for this CDR3.

This TCR was sampled from a man older than 75 with esophageal cancer. The chain links TRBV5-4 to TRBJ2-7; D remains unclear. This sample comprised peripheral blood, obtained from a patient treated with proton-based radiotherapy. CDR3 amino acids: CASSLAGSYEQYF. CDR3 DNA sequence: TGTGCCAGCAGCTTGGCAGGATCCTACGAGCAGTACTTC.